These 30 T cell receptor beta chains were sequenced from one sample in a study of cytomegalovirus exposure and HLA in healthy donors. Amplification used 60 Vbeta primers and 13 Jbeta primers. Produced via immunoSEQ multiplex PCR; TCRdb's table is partial and in-frame only. In the table there are 150,000 to 200,000 clones, around 80% of which are singletons. The sequenced sample consisted of PBMCs. These receptors originate from a woman aged 40 to 50 in good health and CMV-seronegative.

CDR3 protein: CASSPGQGNEQYV. In DNA, the CDR3 is TGTGCCAGCTCACCGGGACAGGGGAACGAGCAGTACGTC. The chain carries TRBV18 and TRBJ2-7, with TRBD1 matching 10 bases. This CDR3 has 13 residues. The ends lost 3 bases at V and 5 bases at J; junction bases unmatched: 1. Germline loops: CDR1 KGHSH, CDR2 LQKENI.

J is TRBJ2-2 and V is TRBV7-3, with D tentatively TRBD1 (6 bases). Trimming pared 6 bases from V and 2 bases from J, leaving 10 bases between. The CDR3 covers 14 residues. Per the germline V gene, CDR1 is SGHTA and CDR2 is FQGTGA. CDR3 sequence (DNA): TGTGCCAGCAGGTCACAGGGAAACACCGGGGAGCTGTTTTTT. Translated, it gives CASRSQGNTGELFF. Variable domain in full (rest from reference TRBV7-3 and TRBJ2-2): GAGVSQTPSNKVTEKGKYVELRCDPISGHTALYWYRQSLGQGPEFLIYFQGTGAADDSGLPNDRFFAVRPEGSVSTLKIQRTERGDSAVYLCASRSQGNTGELFFGEGSRLTVL.

The chain recombines TRBV7-9 with TRBJ1-1, with 8 bases fitting TRBD1. V was pared by 5 bases and J by 5 bases, with 7 bases of the junction left unmatched. Germline CDR1 and CDR2: SEHNR and FQNEAQ (reference sequence). The CDR3 runs to 14 residues. The CDR3 loop reads CASSADRQGTEAFF. The CDR3 coding sequence is TGTGCCAGCAGCGCTGACAGACAGGGGACTGAAGCTTTCTTT. Full variable domain (remainder filled in from reference TRBV7-9 and TRBJ1-1): DTGVSQNPRHKITKRGQNVTFRCDPISEHNRLYWYRQTLGQGPEFLTYFQNEAQLEKSRLLSDRFSAERPKGSFSTLEIQRTEQGDSAMYLCASSADRQGTEAFFGQGTRLTVV.

CDR3 region: CASSFLSTDTQYF. The CDR3 DNA reads as TGTGCCAGCAGCTTCTTAAGCACAGATACGCAGTATTTT. The chain links TRBV11-3 to TRBJ2-3; no definite D call. Trimming pared 3 bases from V and 0 bases from J, leaving 4 bases between. This CDR3 is 13 amino acids long. Germline assignment: CDR1 SGHNT and CDR2 YENEEA.

The genes are TRBV6-1 and TRBJ1-5, with 7 bases fitting TRBD1. J lost 5 bases, V lost 2 bases, and 6 bases had no gene match. CDR3 size: 15 residues. Germline V gene data show CDR1 as MNHNS and CDR2 as SASEGT. DNA of the CDR3: TGTGCCAGCAGTGAAATAGGGGGCGCGTATCAGCCCCAGCATTTT. The encoded protein is CASSEIGGAYQPQHF.

A few counts support this clone. V and J are TRBV19 and TRBJ1-3, with 8 bases matching TRBD1. V dropped 5 bases and J dropped 0; count of bases not matched to a gene: 6. CDR1 is LNHDA, CDR2 SQIVND, per germline (reference sequence). The CDR3 totals 16 residues. Here the CDR3 reads CASSPRTGTSGNTIYF. DNA of the CDR3: TGTGCCAGTAGTCCCCGGACAGGGACCTCTGGAAACACCATATATTTT.

The CDR3 DNA reads TGTGCCACCAGCAGAGATGGGGGGGAAAAACTGTTTTTT. Its translation is CATSRDGGEKLFF. This chain joins TRBV15 and TRBJ1-4; possibly TRBD1 for D (5 bases). Trimming stripped 0 bases from V and 8 bases from J, with 7 bases between. The CDR3 totals 13 residues. Germline-derived CDR1 and CDR2 are LNHNV and YYDKDF (reference sequence).

Turning to this clone: Other DNA sequences of this sample code for an identical CDR3. The chain uses TRBV6-5 and TRBJ2-1, with TRBD2 matching 8 bases. CDR1 MNHEY and CDR2 SVGAGI come from the germline V gene. The CDR3 consists of 15 residues. V was clipped by 2 bases and J by 3 bases; unmatched bases: 3. CDR3 bases: TGTGCCAGCAGTTACGGAACTAGCGGCTACAATGAGCAGTTCTTC. Its translation is CASSYGTSGYNEQFF.

The rearrangement joins TRBV18 to TRBJ2-3; D might be TRBD2 (6 bases). Germline CDR1 is KGHSH and CDR2 is LQKENI. The CDR3 totals 16 residues. The V end was cut by 1 base, the J end by 6 bases, with 17 bases between. The CDR3 DNA is TGTGCCAGCTCACCACGTGTTTCGGGGGATGGGGATACGCAGTATTTT. Encoded protein: CASSPRVSGDGDTQYF.

Concerning this clone: The junction differs from germline at one of its ends, possibly a read error. The rearrangement uses TRBV7-9 and TRBJ2-3; 10 bases agree with TRBD2. The CDR3 sequence is 14 residues long. Germline-derived CDR1 and CDR2 are SEHNR and FQNEAQ (reference sequence). In DNA, the CDR3 is TGTGCCAGCAGTTTAGCGGGAGGCTATGATACGCAGTATTTT. This sequence encodes CASSLAGGYDTQYF.

This clone turned up a few times. V usage is TRBV6-5 and J usage is TRBJ1-1; D not certain. CDR1 and CDR2 from the germline V gene are MNHEY and SVGAGI. The length of the CDR3 is 14 residues. Trimming shortened V by 5 bases and J by 7 bases, and 17 bases separated the two germline ends. The CDR3 region has the DNA TGTGCCAGCAGTCCCCTGCAGGCCAACTTTGAAGCTTTCTTT. This codes for CASSPLQANFEAFF.

The V and J genes are TRBV6-5 and TRBJ1-2; possible D gene TRBD1, 5 bases. The CDR3 sequence is 14 residues long. V was cut by 5 bases and J by 2 bases, with 12 bases left in between. Germline V CDR1 and CDR2: MNHEY, SVGAGI. This CDR3 reads CASSARQINYGYTF. The CDR3 DNA is TGTGCCAGCAGTGCCCGACAGATCAACTATGGCTACACCTTC.

This chain connects TRBV5-1 to TRBJ2-3, with TRBD2 matching 8 bases. Germline V gene lookup returns CDR1 SGHRS and CDR2 YFSETQ. The length of the CDR3 is 14 residues. Unmatched junction bases numbered 4, after V lost 5 bases and J lost 2 bases. The CDR3 sequence is CASSLAGITDTQYF. The CDR3 DNA is TGCGCCAGCAGTTTAGCGGGGATCACAGATACGCAGTATTTT.

The V gene is TRBV19, the J gene TRBJ2-5; D might be TRBD1 (5 bases). CDR1 is LNHDA, CDR2 SQIVND, per germline (reference sequence). This CDR3 has 14 amino acids. V dropped 5 bases and J dropped 1 base, with 11 bases sitting between them. The CDR3 here is CASSDRQTQETQYF. CDR3 bases: TGTGCCAGTAGTGACCGACAGACCCAAGAGACCCAGTACTTC.

This clone appeared once. This chain links TRBV19 with TRBJ1-1, with 7 positions matching TRBD1. From germline, CDR1 is LNHDA and CDR2 SQIVND (reference sequence). This CDR3 region has 16 residues. Trimming cost V 0 bases and J 1 base; bases outside gene matches: 5. The CDR3 nucleotides read TGTGCCAGTAGTATAGACCACAGGGGAAAGAACACTGAAGCTTTCTTT. This gives the protein CASSIDHRGKNTEAFF. Combining the CDR3 with reference TRBV19 and TRBJ1-1 gives the whole variable domain DGGITQSPKYLFRKEGQNVTLSCEQNLNHDAMYWYRQDPGQGLRLIYYSQIVNDFQKGDIAEGYSVSREKKESFPLTVTSAQKNPTAFYLCASSIDHRGKNTEAFFGQGTRLTVV.

This chain connects TRBV7-2 to TRBJ2-3; 14 bases map to TRBD2. V shed 2 bases and J 6 bases; nucleotides not matched to a gene: 13. This CDR3 contains 19 residues. Germline V CDR1 and CDR2: SGHTA, FQGNSA. The CDR3 coding sequence is TGTGCCAGCAGCTTATACAGAGGAGGGACTAGCGGGAGAAGGGATACGCAGTATTTT. Translation gives CASSLYRGGTSGRRDTQYF.

The rearrangement links TRBV7-2 to TRBJ2-3, with 9 bases fitting TRBD2. The CDR3 consists of 15 residues. In germline, CDR1 is SGHTA, CDR2 FQGNSA. J gave up 0 bases and V 5 bases, and 3 bases lay outside the gene matches. In DNA, the CDR3 is TGTGCCAGCAGCCCTAGCGGGATAAGCACAGATACGCAGTATTTT. Translating it yields CASSPSGISTDTQYF.

The chain has TRBV28 and TRBJ1-2; TRBD1 matches 9 bases. The CDR3 consists of 14 residues. The germline gives CDR1 MDHEN, CDR2 SYDVKM. Unmatched junction bases numbered 8, after V lost 5 bases and J lost 7 bases. CDR3 DNA: TGTGCCAGCAGTCGGCGGGACAGGGCGGGTGGCTACACCTTC. Translating gives CASSRRDRAGGYTF.

This chain joins TRBV7-9 and TRBJ2-2; a possible D gene is TRBD2 (6 bases). The CDR3 consists of 15 residues. The V and J ends lost 5 bases and 8 bases respectively, with 18 bases between them. Germline V CDR1 and CDR2: SEHNR, FQNEAQ (reference sequence). For the CDR3, the DNA is TGTGCCAGCAGCCTTCGGGGGAGGCCAGGTGGGGAGCTGTTTTTT. Translation: CASSLRGRPGGELFF. Supplemented by reference TRBV7-9 and TRBJ2-2, the full variable domain reads DTGVSQNPRHKITKRGQNVTFRCDPISEHNRLYWYRQTLGQGPEFLTYFQNEAQLEKSRLLSDRFSAERPKGSFSTLEIQRTEQGDSAMYLCASSLRGRPGGELFFGEGSRLTVL.

The chain employs TRBV13 and TRBJ1-1; maybe TRBD1 (6 bases). Looked up from germline, CDR1 is PRHDT and CDR2 is FYEKMQ (reference sequence). V lost 6 bases to trimming and J lost 5 bases, with 19 bases between them. This CDR3 spans 15 amino acids. The chain's CDR3 is CASSAGDTGGTEAFF. CDR3 sequence (DNA): TGTGCCAGCAGTGCAGGGGATACGGGCGGAACTGAAGCTTTCTTT.

The rearrangement uses TRBV7-9 and TRBJ2-1, with D possibly being TRBD1 (6 bases). V dropped 5 bases and J dropped 7 bases, with 15 bases sitting between them. CDR1 is SEHNR, CDR2 FQNEAQ, per germline (reference sequence). This CDR3 contains 14 residues. CDR3 nucleotides: TGTGCCAGCAGCATCACAGGGTTTCTGAATGAGCAGTTCTTC. Its translation is CASSITGFLNEQFF.

This clone has just one count. The chain employs TRBV16 and TRBJ1-3; D might be TRBD1 (5 bases). The CDR3 is 16 residues long. Trimming removed 1 base at V and 1 base at J, with 11 bases between. Germline lookup yields CDR1 KGHSY and CDR2 FQNENV. The CDR3: CASSQFATESGNTIYF. The CDR3 DNA reads TGTGCCAGCAGCCAATTTGCGACAGAGTCTGGAAACACCATATATTTT.

CDR3 coding DNA: TGTGCCAGCAGCCCCCTCGGGGAAGGCAATCAGCCCCAGCATTTT. Residues: CASSPLGEGNQPQHF. J is TRBJ1-5 and V is TRBV28; D call uncertain. Looked up from germline, CDR1 is MDHEN and CDR2 is SYDVKM. This CDR3 is 15 amino acids long. V was pared by 6 bases and J by 2 bases, with 14 bases between.

On this clone: Other DNA sequences in this specimen translate into the identical CDR3. The CDR3 sequence is CAISGQGLNTEAFF. The CDR3 coding sequence is TGTGCCATCAGCGGACAGGGGTTGAACACTGAAGCTTTCTTT. This chain links TRBV10-3 with TRBJ1-1; 9 nucleotides agree with TRBD1. The CDR3 is 14 amino acids. Germline values: CDR1 ENHRY, CDR2 SYGVKD. Trimming removed 6 bases from V and 0 bases from J; junction bases left unmatched: 2.

The chain employs TRBV30 and TRBJ1-1; 8 bases are a match to TRBD1. The V segment lost 7 bases and the J segment 0 bases; nucleotides outside the gene matches: 10. Germline-derived CDR1 and CDR2 are GTSNPN and SVGIG (reference sequence). The CDR3 contains 15 residues. CDR3 sequence: CAYSQGAFMNTEAFF. The CDR3 DNA reads as TGTGCCTACAGCCAGGGGGCTTTCATGAACACTGAAGCTTTCTTT.

The rearrangement uses TRBV6-4 and TRBJ2-2, with D possibly TRBD1 on 6 matching bases. With 8 bases removed from V and 4 bases from J, the gap between germline ends came to 14 bases. Germline V lookup: CDR1 MRHNA, CDR2 SNTAGT. The CDR3 runs to 14 residues. The CDR3 DNA follows: TGTGCCAGCGGGGCAGACAGGCTCACCGGGGAGCTGTTTTTT. This translates into CASGADRLTGELFF.

The chain recombines TRBV12-5 with TRBJ2-2; D remains unclear. Germline CDR1 is LGHNT and CDR2 is FRNRAP. Trimming pared 2 bases from V and 0 bases from J, leaving 7 bases between. The CDR3 sequence is 15 residues long. CDR3 sequence reads: CASGLRGSNTGELFF. Here the CDR3 DNA reads TGTGCTAGTGGTTTGAGAGGATCGAACACCGGGGAGCTGTTTTTT.

The V gene is TRBV5-1, the J gene TRBJ2-3; possibly TRBD2 for D (6 bases). The CDR3 sequence is 15 residues long. V dropped 0 bases and J dropped 0 bases, with 8 bases sitting between them. Germline V gives CDR1 SGHRS, CDR2 YFSETQ. For the CDR3, the DNA is TGCGCCAGCAGCTTGGGGGGACTTAGCACAGATACGCAGTATTTT. Amino acids: CASSLGGLSTDTQYF.

This clone was seen more than once but under ten times. J is TRBJ2-1 and V is TRBV6-6; the D gene is possibly TRBD2 (5 bases). CDR3 length equals 16 residues. Deletions cut 2 bases from V and 0 bases from J, with 11 bases between. CDR1 MNHNY and CDR2 SVGAGI come from the germline V gene (reference sequence). The CDR3 region is CASSYDERNSYNEQFF. The CDR3 nucleotides are TGTGCCAGCAGTTACGACGAGCGGAACTCCTACAATGAGCAGTTCTTC.

This clone has more than one count but fewer than ten. V is TRBV23-1 and J is TRBJ2-2, with 9 nucleotides matching TRBD1. TRBV23-1 is assigned to the ORF class and has an uncertain function. With 2 bases clipped from V and 6 bases from J, the junction kept 10 bases outside the gene matches. This CDR3 has 17 amino acids. CDR3 residues: CASSQNRDRDHAGELFF. The CDR3 DNA reads TGCGCCAGCAGTCAAAACCGGGACAGGGATCACGCCGGGGAGCTGTTTTTT.